This passage covers 23 T cell receptor beta chains from one sample sequenced in a study of T-cell reconstitution after alpha-beta-depleted transplantation in children (TCRdb year 2016). The sample's treatment or condition label, in plain terms: allogeneic hematopoietic cell transplantation with graft depleted of TCRalphabeta T cells and CD19 B cells. The library was built by means of PCR. Sequencing instrument: Illumina HiSeq 2500. Molecular barcoding was employed in the preparation of TCR libraries, with unique molecular identifiers being used to normalize TCRbeta repertoire quantification. Through fastp at Q25 and MiXCR, TCRdb rebuilt clones from the public reads, retaining in-frame beta chains. Each CDR3 protein appears once, grouped with its most common genes and DNA. In all, the sample holds 450,000 to 550,000 distinct CDR3 sequences, and approximately 10% of those were seen once. Jointly, the top ten make up 11% to 15% of the sample.

The sequencing used PBMCs, mostly from graft donor cells, collected 180 days after TCRalphabeta/CD19-depleted stem cell transplant. All receptors derive from a female patient aged 2-9 years who had a stem cell transplant for aplastic anemia, so the T cells may come from the graft donor.

This clonotype came up many times. CDR3 in amino acids: CASSPSWGPRHSPLHF. The DNA of the CDR3 is TGTGCCAGCAGTCCCTCTTGGGGGCCACGGCATTCACCCCTCCACTTT. The rearrangement links TRBV28 to TRBJ1-6, with D perhaps matching TRBD1 (6 bases). The CDR3 totals 16 residues. Germline assignment: CDR1 MDHEN and CDR2 SYDVKM. V was cut by 5 bases and J by 8 bases, with 19 bases left in between.

The chain couples TRBV19 to TRBJ2-1; 7 nucleotides line up with TRBD2. CDR1 is LNHDA, CDR2 SQIVND, per germline (reference sequence). The CDR3 totals 17 residues. V lost 6 bases, J lost 4 bases, and 15 bases stayed unmatched. CDR3 in amino acids: CASRFRTSVSYYNEQFF. CDR3 DNA: TGTGCCAGTAGATTCCGAACTAGCGTATCCTATTACAATGAGCAGTTCTTC.

This clonotype was recorded at least ten times. The chain recombines TRBV29-1 with TRBJ1-2; D might be TRBD1 (5 bases). V lost 4 bases and J lost 6, with 15 bases in between. The germline gives CDR1 SQVTM, CDR2 ANQGSEA. The CDR3 totals 13 residues. In DNA, the CDR3 is TGCAGCGTTGGTGAGGTCCGGGGGGATGGCTACACCTTC. Translated, it gives CSVGEVRGDGYTF.

The rearrangement uses TRBV9 and TRBJ2-1; 7 bases align to TRBD1. Trimming at V came to 0 bases and at J to 3 bases, leaving 12 bases not matched to a gene. CDR1 and CDR2 from the germline V gene are SGDLS and YYNGEE. This CDR3 has 18 amino acids. Here the CDR3 reads CASSVGGGQISRYNEQFF. CDR3 bases: TGTGCCAGCAGCGTAGGAGGGGGACAGATATCACGCTACAATGAGCAGTTCTTC. The full variable domain, rest sourced from reference TRBV9 and TRBJ2-1, is DSGVTQTPKHLITATGQRVTLRCSPRSGDLSVYWYQQSLDQGLQFLIQYYNGEERAKGNILERFSAQQFPDLHSELNLSSLELGDSALYFCASSVGGGQISRYNEQFFGPGTRLTVL.

This clonotype appeared a few times. The V gene is TRBV20-1, the J gene TRBJ2-1, with a weak D call TRBD2 (6 bases). The germline V and J ends were trimmed by 3 bases and 10 bases, with 22 bases remaining between them. This CDR3 region has 15 residues. The germline V gene encodes CDR1 DFQATT and CDR2 SNEGSKA (reference sequence). The CDR3 bases are TGCAGTGCTAGTACCGTTAGCGGAATCAAAGCCGAGCAGTTCTTC. Its translation is CSASTVSGIKAEQFF.

Concerning this clonotype: The junction differs from germline at one of its ends, possibly a read error. CDR3 loop: CATIDLPATSGEVPFQETQYF. In DNA, the CDR3 is TGTGCCACCATTGATTTGCCCGCGACGTCGGGAGAGGTACCTTTCCAAGAGACCCAGTACTTC. This chain links TRBV24-1 with TRBJ2-5; a possible D gene is TRBD2 (6 bases). CDR3 length equals 21 residues. Germline-derived CDR1 and CDR2 are KGHDR and SFDVKD.

The chain recombines TRBV7-7 with TRBJ2-5, with D possibly matching TRBD1 (6 bases). In germline, CDR1 is SSHAT, CDR2 FNYEAQ (reference sequence). The CDR3 runs to 15 residues. Trimming removed 5 bases at V and 2 bases at J, with 15 bases between. For the CDR3, the DNA is TGTGCCAGCAGCCAAGGTTGGGACATTCAAGAGACCCAGTACTTC. This gives the protein CASSQGWDIQETQYF.

This clonotype showed up just a few times. This rearrangement joins TRBV5-1 to TRBJ2-1, with TRBD2 matching over 9 bases. Losses at the gene ends were 2 bases for V and 1 base for J; bases not matched to a gene: 4. Germline values: CDR1 SGHRS, CDR2 YFSETQ. CDR3 length equals 16 residues. The chain's CDR3 is CASSFWSGRSYNEQFF. DNA for the CDR3: TGCGCCAGCAGCTTCTGGAGCGGGAGGTCCTACAATGAGCAGTTCTTC. The entire variable domain, with the rest obtained from reference TRBV5-1 and TRBJ2-1, is as follows: KAGVTQTPRYLIKTRGQQVTLSCSPISGHRSVSWYQQTPGQGLQFLFEYFSETQRNKGNFPGRFSGRQFSNSRSEMNVSTLELGDSALYLCASSFWSGRSYNEQFFGPGTRLTVL.

This clonotype was seen at least ten times. The chain carries TRBV5-6 and TRBJ2-3; D is uncertain. Deletions cut 0 bases from V and 6 bases from J, with 5 bases between. There are 12 residues in the CDR3. Germline CDR1 and CDR2: SGHDT and YYEEEE. This chain's CDR3 is CASSLAQDTQYF. The CDR3, as DNA: TGTGCCAGCAGCTTGGCCCAGGATACGCAGTATTTT.

This clonotype was seen a few times. J is TRBJ1-5 and V is TRBV7-3; TRBD1 might be the D (6 bases). Germline V gene sequence: CDR1 SGHTA, CDR2 FQGTGA. V was cut by 5 bases and J by 2 bases, with 19 bases left in between. The CDR3 totals 17 residues. DNA of the CDR3: TGTGCCAGCAGCCCGACCCGACAGGAGTTAGGCAATCAGCCCCAGCATTTT. Its translation: CASSPTRQELGNQPQHF.

The chain couples TRBV5-1 to TRBJ2-6; 7 bases agree with TRBD1. V shed 4 bases and J 4 bases; nucleotides not matched to a gene: 8. This CDR3 is 16 amino acids long. Germline V gives CDR1 SGHRS, CDR2 YFSETQ. The CDR3 spells CASSPRQGTGANVLTF. DNA for the CDR3: TGCGCCAGCAGCCCCCGACAGGGAACGGGGGCCAACGTCCTGACTTTC.

The chain carries TRBV12-3 or TRBV12-4 and TRBJ1-2; possibly TRBD1 for D (6 bases). The CDR3 consists of 15 residues. Trimming removed 5 bases from V and 6 bases from J, with 19 bases in between. CDR3 loop: CASSPLGTKTDGYTF. CDR3 nucleotide sequence: TGTGCCAGCAGTCCCCTCGGGACAAAGACGGATGGCTACACCTTC.

A few counts support this clonotype. The chain joins TRBV6-1 to TRBJ2-1; maybe TRBD2 (5 bases). The CDR3 is 16 residues long. V lost 7 bases, J lost 5 bases, and 21 bases lay in between. Germline V gene sequence: CDR1 MNHNS, CDR2 SASEGT. The CDR3 sequence: CASTERWPPLHNEQFF. The CDR3 coding sequence is TGTGCCAGCACCGAGCGGTGGCCCCCCCTTCACAATGAGCAGTTCTTC.

The chain links TRBV5-1 to TRBJ1-2, with D possibly matching TRBD1 (6 bases). V dropped 0 bases and J dropped 2 bases, with 14 bases sitting between them. Per the germline V gene, CDR1 is SGHRS and CDR2 is YFSETQ. The CDR3 has 16 residues. The CDR3 DNA reads TGCGCCAGCAGCTTGGTAAGCCAGGGGCAAAACTATGGCTACACCTTC. Translation gives CASSLVSQGQNYGYTF. Drawing the rest from reference TRBV5-1 and TRBJ1-2, the complete variable domain is KAGVTQTPRYLIKTRGQQVTLSCSPISGHRSVSWYQQTPGQGLQFLFEYFSETQRNKGNFPGRFSGRQFSNSRSEMNVSTLELGDSALYLCASSLVSQGQNYGYTFGSGTRLTVV.

There are a few counts of this clonotype. The V and J genes are TRBV28 and TRBJ2-1; 8 bases are shared with TRBD1. CDR1 is MDHEN and CDR2 is SYDVKM in the germline V gene. After removal of 7 bases from V and 1 base from J, the junction contained 15 bases not matched to a gene. The CDR3 totals 18 residues. CDR3 in DNA: TGTGCCAGCAAAGTTTCGCCTCTTCAGGGGGCTTCCTACAATGAGCAGTTCTTC. Amino acids: CASKVSPLQGASYNEQFF.

This clonotype was detected many times. This rearrangement joins TRBV27 to TRBJ2-1; tentative D call: TRBD1 (5 bases). Germline values: CDR1 MNHEY, CDR2 SMNVEV (reference sequence). There are 14 residues in the CDR3. The V and J ends lost 3 bases and 1 base respectively, with 7 bases between them. This chain's CDR3 is CASSLPGSYNEQFF. In nucleotides, the CDR3 is TGTGCCAGCAGTTTGCCAGGGTCCTACAATGAGCAGTTCTTC.

This clonotype was seen a few times. V usage is TRBV28 and J usage is TRBJ1-5, with D possibly being TRBD1 (6 bases). Between the trimmed V and J ends, which lost 2 bases and 8 bases, there was a span of 7 bases. This CDR3 has 12 residues. The V gene's germline CDR1 is MDHEN and CDR2 SYDVKM. The CDR3 DNA follows: TGTGCCAGCAGTTTAACAGGGAAGCCCCAGCATTTT. As protein: CASSLTGKPQHF.

This clonotype has just a few counts. The chain is built from TRBV7-9 and TRBJ2-5; D perhaps matches TRBD1 (5 bases). The CDR3 is made up of 15 amino acids. CDR1 and CDR2 from the germline V gene are SEHNR and FQNEAQ (reference sequence). Trimming removed 4 bases from V and 5 bases from J, with 17 bases in between. The CDR3 loop reads CASSSAGPKGETQYF. For the CDR3, the DNA is TGTGCCAGCAGCTCCGCAGGACCCAAGGGGGAGACCCAGTACTTC.

As DNA, the CDR3 is TGTGCCAGCAGTGGAACGAGGGATGGGACTGAAGCTTTCTTT. This codes for CASSGTRDGTEAFF. The V gene is TRBV6-1, the J gene TRBJ1-1; D is undetermined. The CDR3 consists of 14 residues. V was pared by 4 bases and J by 5 bases, with 14 bases between. Germline CDR1 MNHNS, CDR2 SASEGT.

The gene calls are TRBV7-3 and TRBJ2-1; D is perhaps TRBD2 (6 bases). The CDR3 sequence is 16 residues long. V dropped 5 bases and J dropped 7 bases, with 21 bases sitting between them. Germline lookup yields CDR1 SGHTA and CDR2 FQGTGA. The CDR3 sequence is CASSPTPGRGSNEQFF. Here the CDR3 DNA reads TGTGCCAGCAGCCCAACCCCCGGGAGAGGGTCGAATGAGCAGTTCTTC. The full variable domain, its missing parts supplied by reference TRBV7-3 and TRBJ2-1, is GAGVSQTPSNKVTEKGKYVELRCDPISGHTALYWYRQSLGQGPEFLIYFQGTGAADDSGLPNDRFFAVRPEGSVSTLKIQRTERGDSAVYLCASSPTPGRGSNEQFFGPGTRLTVL.

The CDR3 DNA follows: TGTGCCAGCACCAGAGGATCCACTGAAGCTTTCTTT. Its protein product is CASTRGSTEAFF. This rearrangement joins TRBV6-2 or TRBV6-3 to TRBJ1-1, with unresolved D. V lost 7 bases and J 4 bases, leaving 10 bases between the germline ends. This CDR3 spans 12 amino acids. Germline CDR1 is MNHEY and CDR2 is SVGEGT.

Ten or more counts support this clonotype. This rearrangement joins TRBV12-3 or TRBV12-4 to TRBJ2-7; weak D call: TRBD1 (6 bases). CDR3 length: 15 amino acids. V dropped 3 bases and J dropped 6 bases, with 18 bases sitting between them. CDR3 amino acids: CASSLVSTGSGEQYF. The CDR3 DNA sequence: TGTGCCAGCAGTTTGGTCTCAACAGGGTCGGGCGAGCAGTACTTC.

This clonotype was detected a few times. The J gene is TRBJ2-7, the V gene TRBV7-8, with 10 bases fitting TRBD1. Germline values: CDR1 SGHVS, CDR2 FQNEAQ. V lost 3 bases, J lost 0 bases, and 2 bases stayed unmatched. This CDR3 region has 15 residues. In nucleotides, the CDR3 is TGTGCCAGCAGCTTGGACAGGGGGAACTCCTACGAGCAGTACTTC. Amino acid sequence: CASSLDRGNSYEQYF.